This T cell receptor (beta chain) was identified in a study of PD-1 blockade in classical Hodgkin lymphoma. About the research overall: Nivolumab was given intravenously to patients at 3 mg/kg every 2 weeks. Study findings and constraints: Complete responders had baseline diversity similar to newly diagnosed patients. Unlike CD8+ TCR diversity, which did not rise significantly by C4D1, CD4+ TCR diversity did.

The patients all showed relapse after autologous stem cell transplantation, while their brentuximab vedotin exposure varied. Complete response, partial response or progressive disease was each patient's best response. The CDR3 is 16 residues long. CDR1 and CDR2 from the germline V gene are MNHNY and SVGAGI (reference sequence). Trimming removed 6 bases from V and 5 bases from J; junction bases left unmatched: 14. Measured with immunoSEQ multiplex PCR; TCRdb has only the in-frame clones, and not every one. The sample lists 95,000 to 120,000 clones, roughly nine tenths occurring once. About this clone itself: Its antigen remains unidentified.

The chain recombines TRBV6-6 with TRBJ2-7; 9 nucleotides agree with TRBD1. The origin of this receptor is a human donor with classical Hodgkin lymphoma. Sequenced here: peripheral blood mononuclear cells (PBMCs), sampled before the second cycle of nivolumab. In DNA, the CDR3 is TGTGCCAGCAGCCGACCCCCGGGACAGGGAGACAACGAGCAGTACTTC. Translated, it gives CASSRPPGQGDNEQYF.